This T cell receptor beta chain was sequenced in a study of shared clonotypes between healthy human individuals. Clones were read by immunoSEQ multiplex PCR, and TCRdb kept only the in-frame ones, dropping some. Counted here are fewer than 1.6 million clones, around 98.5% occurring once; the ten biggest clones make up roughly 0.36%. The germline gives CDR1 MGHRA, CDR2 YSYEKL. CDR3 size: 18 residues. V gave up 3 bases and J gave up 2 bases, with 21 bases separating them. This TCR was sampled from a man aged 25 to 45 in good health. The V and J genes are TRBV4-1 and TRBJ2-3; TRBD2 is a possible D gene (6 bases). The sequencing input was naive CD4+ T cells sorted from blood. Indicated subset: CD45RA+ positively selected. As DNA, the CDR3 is TGCGCCAGCAGCCATAGAAAGGGACCGGGACTTATCACAGATACGCAGTATTTT. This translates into CASSHRKGPGLITDTQYF.